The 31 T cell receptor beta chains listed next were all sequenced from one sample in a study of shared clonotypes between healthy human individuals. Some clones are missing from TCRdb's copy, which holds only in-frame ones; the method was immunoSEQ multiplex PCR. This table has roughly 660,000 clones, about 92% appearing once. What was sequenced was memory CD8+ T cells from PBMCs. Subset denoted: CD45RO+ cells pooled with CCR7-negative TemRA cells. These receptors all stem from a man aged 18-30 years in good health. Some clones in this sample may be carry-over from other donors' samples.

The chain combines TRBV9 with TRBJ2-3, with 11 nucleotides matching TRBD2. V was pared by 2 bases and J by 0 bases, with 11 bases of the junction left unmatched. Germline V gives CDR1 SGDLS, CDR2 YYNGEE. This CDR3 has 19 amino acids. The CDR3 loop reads CASSVGVASGRLSTDTQYF. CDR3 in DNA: TGTGCCAGCAGCGTGGGGGTGGCTAGCGGGAGGTTAAGCACAGATACGCAGTATTTT.

CDR3 amino acids: CASSEKLRGGYTF. CDR3 DNA: TGTGCCAGCAGTGAGAAGCTAAGAGGGGGCTACACCTTC. The V gene is TRBV2, the J gene TRBJ1-2; D is ambiguous. The germline CDR1 and CDR2 sequences are SNHLY and FYNNEI. This CDR3 is built from 13 residues. Trimming shortened V by 3 bases and J by 8 bases, and 13 bases separated the two germline ends. The full variable domain, in which reference TRBV2 and TRBJ1-2 provide the parts outside the CDR3, is EPEVTQTPSHQVTQMGQEVILRCVPISNHLYFYWYRQILGQKVEFLVSFYNNEISEKSEIFDDQFSVERPDGSNFTLKIRSTKLEDSAMYFCASSEKLRGGYTFGSGTRLTVV.

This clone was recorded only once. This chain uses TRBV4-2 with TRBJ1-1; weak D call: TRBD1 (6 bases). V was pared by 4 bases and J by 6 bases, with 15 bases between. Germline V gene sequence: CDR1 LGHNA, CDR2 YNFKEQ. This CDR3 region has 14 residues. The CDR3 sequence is CASSRLGGGSEAFF. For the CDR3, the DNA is TGTGCCAGCAGCCGGCTGGGGGGGGGCTCTGAAGCTTTCTTT.

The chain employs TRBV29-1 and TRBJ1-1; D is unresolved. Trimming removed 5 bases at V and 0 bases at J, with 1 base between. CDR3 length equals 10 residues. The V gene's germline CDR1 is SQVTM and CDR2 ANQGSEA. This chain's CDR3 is CSVMNTEAFF. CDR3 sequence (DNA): TGCAGCGTTATGAACACTGAAGCTTTCTTT.

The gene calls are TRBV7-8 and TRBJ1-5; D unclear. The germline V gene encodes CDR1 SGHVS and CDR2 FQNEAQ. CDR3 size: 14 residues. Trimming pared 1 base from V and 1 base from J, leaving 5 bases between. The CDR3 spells CASSLVDSNQPQHF. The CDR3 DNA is TGTGCCAGCAGCTTAGTGGACAGCAATCAGCCCCAGCATTTT.

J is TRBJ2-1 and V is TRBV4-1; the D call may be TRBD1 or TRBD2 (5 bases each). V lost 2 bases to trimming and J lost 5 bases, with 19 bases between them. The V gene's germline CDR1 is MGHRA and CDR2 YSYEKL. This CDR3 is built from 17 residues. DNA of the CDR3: TGCGCCAGCAGCCAACTCAAAACGGGACGGAGAGACAATGAGCAGTTCTTC. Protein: CASSQLKTGRRDNEQFF.

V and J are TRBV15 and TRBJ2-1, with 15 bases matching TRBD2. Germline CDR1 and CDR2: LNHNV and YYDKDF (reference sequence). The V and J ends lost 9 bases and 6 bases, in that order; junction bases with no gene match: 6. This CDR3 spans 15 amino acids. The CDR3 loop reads CATGLAGGFRNEQFF. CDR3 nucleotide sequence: TGTGCCACAGGACTAGCGGGAGGGTTTCGCAATGAGCAGTTCTTC.

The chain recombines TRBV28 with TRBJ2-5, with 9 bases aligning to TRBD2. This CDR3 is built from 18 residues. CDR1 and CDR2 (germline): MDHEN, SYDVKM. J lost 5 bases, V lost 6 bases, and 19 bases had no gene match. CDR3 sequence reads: CASRGGDLGREGLETQYF. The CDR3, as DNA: TGTGCCAGCAGAGGGGGGGACCTAGGGCGGGAGGGCCTGGAGACCCAGTACTTC.

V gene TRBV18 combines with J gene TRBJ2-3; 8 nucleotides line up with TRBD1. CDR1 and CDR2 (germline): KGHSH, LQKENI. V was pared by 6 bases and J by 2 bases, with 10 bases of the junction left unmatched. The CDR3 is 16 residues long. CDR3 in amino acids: CASSPDRGENTDTQYF. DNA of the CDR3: TGTGCCAGCTCTCCCGACAGGGGCGAAAACACAGATACGCAGTATTTT.

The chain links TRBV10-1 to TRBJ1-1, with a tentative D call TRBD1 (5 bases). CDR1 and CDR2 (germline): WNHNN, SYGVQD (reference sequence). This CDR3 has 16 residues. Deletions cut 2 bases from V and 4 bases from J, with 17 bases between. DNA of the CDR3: TGCGCCAGCAGTGAGGCTGGGGACCAGGTAAGCACTGAAGCTTTCTTT. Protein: CASSEAGDQVSTEAFF.

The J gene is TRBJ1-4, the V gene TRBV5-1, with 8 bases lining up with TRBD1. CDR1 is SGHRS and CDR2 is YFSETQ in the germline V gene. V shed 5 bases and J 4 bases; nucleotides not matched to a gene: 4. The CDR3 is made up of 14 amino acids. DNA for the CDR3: TGCGCCAGCAGGGCGACAGGGGTTAATGAAAAACTGTTTTTT. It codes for CASRATGVNEKLFF.

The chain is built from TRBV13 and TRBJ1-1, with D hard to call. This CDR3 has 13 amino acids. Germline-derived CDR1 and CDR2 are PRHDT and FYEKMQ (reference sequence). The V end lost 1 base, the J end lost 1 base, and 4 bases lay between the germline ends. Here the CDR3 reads CASSLDQNTEAFF. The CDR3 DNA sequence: TGTGCCAGCAGCTTAGACCAGAACACTGAAGCTTTCTTT.

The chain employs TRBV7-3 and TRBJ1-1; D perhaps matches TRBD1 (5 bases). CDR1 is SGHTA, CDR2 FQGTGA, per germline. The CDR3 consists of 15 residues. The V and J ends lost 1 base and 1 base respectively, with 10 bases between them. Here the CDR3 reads CASSLIRTKNTEAFF. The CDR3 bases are TGTGCCAGCAGCTTAATCCGGACAAAGAACACTGAAGCTTTCTTT.

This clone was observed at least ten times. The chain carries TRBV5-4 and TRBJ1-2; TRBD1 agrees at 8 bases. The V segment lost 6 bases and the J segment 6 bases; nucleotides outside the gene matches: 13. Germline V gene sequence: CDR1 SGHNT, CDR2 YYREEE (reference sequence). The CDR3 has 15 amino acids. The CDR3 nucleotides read TGTGCCAGCACCGAAAGGGACAGGAAATTGGATGGCTACACCTTC. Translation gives CASTERDRKLDGYTF.

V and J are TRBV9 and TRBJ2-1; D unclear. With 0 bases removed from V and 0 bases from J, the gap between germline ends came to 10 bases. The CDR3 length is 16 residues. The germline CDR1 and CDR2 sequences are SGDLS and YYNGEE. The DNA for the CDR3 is TGTGCCAGCAGCGTAGGGCCGCGACACTCCTACAATGAGCAGTTCTTC. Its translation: CASSVGPRHSYNEQFF.

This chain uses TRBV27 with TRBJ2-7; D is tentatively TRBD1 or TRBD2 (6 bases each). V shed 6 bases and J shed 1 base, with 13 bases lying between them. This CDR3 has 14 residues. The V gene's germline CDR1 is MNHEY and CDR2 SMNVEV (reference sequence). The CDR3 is CASSPRGTSYEQYF. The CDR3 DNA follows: TGTGCCAGCAGCCCAAGGGGGACTTCCTACGAGCAGTACTTC.

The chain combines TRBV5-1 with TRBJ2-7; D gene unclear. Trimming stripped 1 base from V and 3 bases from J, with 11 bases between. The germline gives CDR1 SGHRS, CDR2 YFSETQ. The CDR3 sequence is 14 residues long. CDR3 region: CASSLSHSHYEQYF. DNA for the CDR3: TGCGCCAGCAGCTTGTCGCACAGTCACTACGAGCAGTACTTC.

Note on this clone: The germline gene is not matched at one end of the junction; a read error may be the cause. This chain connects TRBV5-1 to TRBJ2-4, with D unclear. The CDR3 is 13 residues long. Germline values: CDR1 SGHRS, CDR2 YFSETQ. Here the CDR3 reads CASSLGGRNIQYF. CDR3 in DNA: TGTGCCAGCAGCTTGGGCGGTCGAAACATTCAGTACTTC.

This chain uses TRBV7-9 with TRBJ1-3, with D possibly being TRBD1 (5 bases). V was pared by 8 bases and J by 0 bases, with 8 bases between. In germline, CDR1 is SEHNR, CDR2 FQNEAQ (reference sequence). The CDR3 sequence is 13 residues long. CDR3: CASYRNSGNTIYF. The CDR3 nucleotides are TGTGCCAGCTACAGGAACTCTGGAAACACCATATATTTT.

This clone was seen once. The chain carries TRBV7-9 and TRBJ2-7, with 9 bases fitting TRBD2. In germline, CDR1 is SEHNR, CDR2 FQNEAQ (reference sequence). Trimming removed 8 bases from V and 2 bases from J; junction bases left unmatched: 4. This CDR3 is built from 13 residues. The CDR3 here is CASQPSGTYEQYF. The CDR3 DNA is TGTGCCAGCCAGCCTAGCGGGACCTACGAGCAGTACTTC.

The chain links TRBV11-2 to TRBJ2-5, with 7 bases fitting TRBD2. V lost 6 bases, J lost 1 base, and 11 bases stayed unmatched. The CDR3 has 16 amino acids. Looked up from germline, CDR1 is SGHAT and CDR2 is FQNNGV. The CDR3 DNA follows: TGTGCCAGCAGTACTGTGGGGGACTATCGCCAAGAGACCCAGTACTTC. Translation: CASSTVGDYRQETQYF. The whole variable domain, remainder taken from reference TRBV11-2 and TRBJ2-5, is EAGVAQSPRYKIIEKRQSVAFWCNPISGHATLYWYQQILGQGPKLLIQFQNNGVVDDSQLPKDRFSAERLKGVDSTLKIQPAKLEDSAVYLCASSTVGDYRQETQYFGPGTRLLVL.

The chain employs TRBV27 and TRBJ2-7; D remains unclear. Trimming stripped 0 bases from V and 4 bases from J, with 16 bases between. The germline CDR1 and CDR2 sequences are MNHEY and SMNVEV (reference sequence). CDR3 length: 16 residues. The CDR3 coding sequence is TGTGCCAGCAGTTTATCGATGGGCAGCGTCAGTTACGAGCAGTACTTC. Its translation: CASSLSMGSVSYEQYF.

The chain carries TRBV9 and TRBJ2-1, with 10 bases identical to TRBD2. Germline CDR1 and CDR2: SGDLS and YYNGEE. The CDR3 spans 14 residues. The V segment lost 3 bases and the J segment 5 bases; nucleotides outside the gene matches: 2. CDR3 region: CASSAAGGNNEQFF. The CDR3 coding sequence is TGTGCCAGCAGCGCAGCGGGAGGGAACAATGAGCAGTTCTTC.

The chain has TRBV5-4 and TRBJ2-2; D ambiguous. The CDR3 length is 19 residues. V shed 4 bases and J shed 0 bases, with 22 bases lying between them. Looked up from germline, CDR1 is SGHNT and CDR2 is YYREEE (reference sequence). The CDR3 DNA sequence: TGTGCCAGCAGCACCTCGGTCCTGATAGTAGATTCGAACACCGGGGAGCTGTTTTTT. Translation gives CASSTSVLIVDSNTGELFF.

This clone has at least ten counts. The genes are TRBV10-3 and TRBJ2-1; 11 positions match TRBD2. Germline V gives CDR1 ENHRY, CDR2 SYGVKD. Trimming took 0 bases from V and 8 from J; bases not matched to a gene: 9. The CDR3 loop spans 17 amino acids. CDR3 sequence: CAISESQLAGVGYEQFF. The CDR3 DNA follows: TGTGCCATCAGTGAGTCTCAACTAGCGGGAGTTGGCTATGAGCAGTTCTTC.

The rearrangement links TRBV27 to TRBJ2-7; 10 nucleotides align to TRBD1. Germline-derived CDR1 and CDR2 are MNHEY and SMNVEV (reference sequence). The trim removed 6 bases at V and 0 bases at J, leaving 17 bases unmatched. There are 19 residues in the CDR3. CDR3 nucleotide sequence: TGTGCCAGCAGCATACTGTCGGGAATGAGGGACAGGGGCTCCTACGAGCAGTACTTC. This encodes CASSILSGMRDRGSYEQYF.

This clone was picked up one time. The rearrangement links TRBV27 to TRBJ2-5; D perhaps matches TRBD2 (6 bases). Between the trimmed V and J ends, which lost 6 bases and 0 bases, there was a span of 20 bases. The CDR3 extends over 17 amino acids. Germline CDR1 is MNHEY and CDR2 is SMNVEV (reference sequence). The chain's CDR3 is CASSPVPGQRDQETQYF. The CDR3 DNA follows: TGTGCCAGCAGCCCCGTCCCAGGGCAGCGGGACCAAGAGACCCAGTACTTC.

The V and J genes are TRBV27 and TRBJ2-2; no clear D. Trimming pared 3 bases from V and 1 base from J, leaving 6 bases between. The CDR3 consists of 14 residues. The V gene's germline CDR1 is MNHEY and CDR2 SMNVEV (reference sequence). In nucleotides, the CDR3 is TGTGCCAGCAGTTTGACGGAGAACACCGGGGAGCTGTTTTTT. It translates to CASSLTENTGELFF.

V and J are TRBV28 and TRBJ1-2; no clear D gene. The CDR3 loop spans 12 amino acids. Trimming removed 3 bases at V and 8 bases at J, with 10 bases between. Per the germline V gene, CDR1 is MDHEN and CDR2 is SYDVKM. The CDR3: CASSFLGRGYTF. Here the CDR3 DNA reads TGTGCCAGCAGTTTCTTAGGTAGGGGCTACACCTTC.

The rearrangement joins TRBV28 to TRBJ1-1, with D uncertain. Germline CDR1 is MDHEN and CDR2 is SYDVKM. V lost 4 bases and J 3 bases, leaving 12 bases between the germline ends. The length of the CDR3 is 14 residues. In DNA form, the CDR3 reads TGTGCCAGCAGTTCCCCGAGTATGGACACTGAAGCTTTCTTT. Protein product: CASSSPSMDTEAFF.

The CDR3 loop is CASSYPRALFPSEQYF. CDR3 in DNA: TGTGCCAGCAGTTACCCCCGGGCCCTGTTTCCCTCCGAGCAGTACTTC. The chain combines TRBV6-6 with TRBJ2-5; D is unclear. The DNA end favors TRBJ2-7, so the J call may be wrong. The CDR3 sequence is 16 residues long. CDR1 and CDR2 (germline): MNHNY, SVGAGI (reference sequence).